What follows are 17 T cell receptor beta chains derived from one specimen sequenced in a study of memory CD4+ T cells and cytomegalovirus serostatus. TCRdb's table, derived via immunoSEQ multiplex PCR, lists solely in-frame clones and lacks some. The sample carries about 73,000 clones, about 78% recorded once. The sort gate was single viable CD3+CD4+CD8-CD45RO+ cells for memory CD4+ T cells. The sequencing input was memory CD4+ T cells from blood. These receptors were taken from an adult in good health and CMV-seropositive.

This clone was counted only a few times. The CDR3 is CAWSPSWDGYTF. In DNA, the CDR3 is TGTGCCTGGAGTCCTTCCTGGGATGGCTACACCTTC. This sequence joins TRBV30 and TRBJ1-2; D remains ambiguous. Per germline, CDR1 GTSNPN and CDR2 SVGIG (reference sequence). Trimming pared 2 bases from V and 6 bases from J, leaving 10 bases between. The CDR3 length is 12 residues.

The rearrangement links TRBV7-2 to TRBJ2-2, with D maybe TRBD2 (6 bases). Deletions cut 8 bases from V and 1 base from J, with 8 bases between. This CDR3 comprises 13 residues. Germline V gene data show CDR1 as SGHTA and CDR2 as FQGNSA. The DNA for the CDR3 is TGTGCCAGCGGGGGACTGAACACCGGGGAGCTGTTTTTT. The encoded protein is CASGGLNTGELFF.

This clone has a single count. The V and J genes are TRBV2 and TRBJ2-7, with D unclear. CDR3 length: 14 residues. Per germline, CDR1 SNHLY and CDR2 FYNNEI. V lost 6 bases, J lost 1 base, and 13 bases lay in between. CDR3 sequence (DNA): TGTGCCAGCAGGAAAACCGGGCAGTCCTACGAGCAGTACGTC. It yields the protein CASRKTGQSYEQYV.

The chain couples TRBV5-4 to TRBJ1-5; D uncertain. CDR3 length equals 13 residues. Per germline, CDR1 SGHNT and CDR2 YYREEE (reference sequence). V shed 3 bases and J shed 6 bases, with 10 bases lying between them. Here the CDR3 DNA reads TGTGCCAGCAGCTCCTCAGTGGCTCAGCCCCAGCATTTT. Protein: CASSSSVAQPQHF.

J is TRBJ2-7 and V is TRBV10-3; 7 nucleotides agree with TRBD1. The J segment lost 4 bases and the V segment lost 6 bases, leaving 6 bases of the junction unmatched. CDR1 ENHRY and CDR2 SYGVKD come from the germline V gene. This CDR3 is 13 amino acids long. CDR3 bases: TGTGCCATCAGAGACAGGGAATGGTACGAGCAGTACTTC. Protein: CAIRDREWYEQYF.

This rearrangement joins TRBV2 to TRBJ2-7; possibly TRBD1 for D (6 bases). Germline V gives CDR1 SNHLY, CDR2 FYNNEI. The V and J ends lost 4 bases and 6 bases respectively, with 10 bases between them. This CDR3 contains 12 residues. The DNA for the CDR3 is TGTGCCAGCAGTGTACAGGGTGGCGAGCAGTACGTC. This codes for CASSVQGGEQYV.

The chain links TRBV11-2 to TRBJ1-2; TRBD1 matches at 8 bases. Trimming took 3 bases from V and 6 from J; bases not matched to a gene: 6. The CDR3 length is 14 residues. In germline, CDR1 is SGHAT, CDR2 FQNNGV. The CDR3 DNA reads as TGTGCCAGCAGCTTTACACAGGGGGGCGATGGCTACACCTTC. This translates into CASSFTQGGDGYTF.

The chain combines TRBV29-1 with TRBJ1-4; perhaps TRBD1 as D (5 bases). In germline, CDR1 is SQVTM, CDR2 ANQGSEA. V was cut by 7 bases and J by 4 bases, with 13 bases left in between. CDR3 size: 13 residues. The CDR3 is CSARVGGNEKLFF. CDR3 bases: TGCAGCGCCAGGGTGGGGGGTAATGAAAAACTGTTTTTT.

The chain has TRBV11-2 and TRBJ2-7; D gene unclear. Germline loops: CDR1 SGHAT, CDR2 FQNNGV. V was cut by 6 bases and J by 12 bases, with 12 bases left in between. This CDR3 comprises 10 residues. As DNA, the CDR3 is TGTGCCAGCAGTTATAAAAGAATGTACGTC. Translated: CASSYKRMYV.

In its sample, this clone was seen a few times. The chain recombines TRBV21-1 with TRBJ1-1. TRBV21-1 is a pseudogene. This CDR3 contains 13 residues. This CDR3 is CASTGALDTEAFF. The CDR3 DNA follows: TGTGCCAGCACGGGGGCGCTGGACACTGAAGCTTTCTTT.

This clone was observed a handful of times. The CDR3 is CASSPQRGGVYNEQFF. In nucleotides, the CDR3 is TGTGCCAGCAGCCCCCAGAGGGGGGGGGTCTACAATGAGCAGTTCTTC. The chain carries TRBV13 and TRBJ2-1; D possibly corresponds to TRBD2 (7 bases). The CDR3 length is 16 residues. Trimming shortened V by 5 bases and J by 3 bases, and 17 bases separated the two germline ends. In germline, CDR1 is PRHDT, CDR2 FYEKMQ (reference sequence).

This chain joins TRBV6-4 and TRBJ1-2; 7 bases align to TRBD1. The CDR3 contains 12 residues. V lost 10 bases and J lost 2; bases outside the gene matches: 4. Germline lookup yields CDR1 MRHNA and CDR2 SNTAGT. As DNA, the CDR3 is TGTGCCACCGAGGACAGGAACTATGGCTACACCTTC. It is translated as CATEDRNYGYTF.

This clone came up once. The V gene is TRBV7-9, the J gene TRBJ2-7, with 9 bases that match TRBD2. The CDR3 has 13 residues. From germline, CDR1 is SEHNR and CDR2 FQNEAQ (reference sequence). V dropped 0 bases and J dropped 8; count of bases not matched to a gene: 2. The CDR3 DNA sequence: TGTGCCAGCAGCTTAGCGACTAGCGGACAGCAGTACGTC. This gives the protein CASSLATSGQQYV.

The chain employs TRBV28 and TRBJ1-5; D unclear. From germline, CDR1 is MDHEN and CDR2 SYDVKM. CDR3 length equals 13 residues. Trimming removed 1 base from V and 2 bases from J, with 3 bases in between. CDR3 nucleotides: TGTGCCAGCAGTTTATCTGGCAATCAGCCCCAGCATTTT. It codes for CASSLSGNQPQHF.

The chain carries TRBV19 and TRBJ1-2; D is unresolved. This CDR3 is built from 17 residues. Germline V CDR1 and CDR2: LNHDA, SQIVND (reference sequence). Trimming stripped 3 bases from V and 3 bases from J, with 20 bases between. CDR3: CASSIRQAVRQDYGYTF. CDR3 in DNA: TGTGCCAGTAGTATTCGCCAGGCCGTCAGGCAAGACTATGGCTACACCTTC.

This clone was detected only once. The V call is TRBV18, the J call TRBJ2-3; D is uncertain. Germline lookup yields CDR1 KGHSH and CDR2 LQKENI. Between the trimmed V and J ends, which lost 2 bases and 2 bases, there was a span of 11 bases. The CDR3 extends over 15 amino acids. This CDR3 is CASSPVGGSTDTQYF. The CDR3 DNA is TGTGCCAGCTCACCAGTCGGTGGGTCCACAGATACGCAGTATTTT.

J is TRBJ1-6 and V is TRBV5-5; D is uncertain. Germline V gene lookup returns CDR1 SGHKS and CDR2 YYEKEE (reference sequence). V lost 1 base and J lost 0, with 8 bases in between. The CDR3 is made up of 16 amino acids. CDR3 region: CASSLLWSSYNSPLHF. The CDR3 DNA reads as TGTGCCAGCAGCTTGTTATGGAGCTCCTATAATTCACCCCTCCACTTT.